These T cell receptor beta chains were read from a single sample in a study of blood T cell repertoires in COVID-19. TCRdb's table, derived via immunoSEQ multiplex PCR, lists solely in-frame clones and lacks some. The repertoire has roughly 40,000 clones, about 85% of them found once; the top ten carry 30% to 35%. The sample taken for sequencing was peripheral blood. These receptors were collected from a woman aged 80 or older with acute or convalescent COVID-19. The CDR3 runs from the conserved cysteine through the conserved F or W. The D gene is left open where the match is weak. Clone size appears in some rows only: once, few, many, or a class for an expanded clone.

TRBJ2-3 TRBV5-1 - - CASTFGQSHTDTQYF TGCGCCAGCACCTTCGGACAATCTCACACAGATACGCAGTATTTT
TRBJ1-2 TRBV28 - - CASSLLGNPLSYTF TGTGCCAGCAGTTTACTAGGCAACCCCCTGAGCTACACCTTC
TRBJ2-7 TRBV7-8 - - CASSLATGIEQYF TGTGCCAGCAGCTTAGCAACAGGGATTGAGCAGTACTTC
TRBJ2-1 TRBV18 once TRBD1 CASSQTGGHNEQFF TGTGCCAGCTCTCAGACAGGGGGTCACAATGAGCAGTTCTTC
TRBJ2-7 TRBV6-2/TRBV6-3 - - CASSLGTPPYEQYF TGTGCCAGCAGCCTCGGGACACCACCCTACGAGCAGTACTTC
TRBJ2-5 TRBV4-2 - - CASSPGKWDYQETQYF TGTGCCAGCAGCCCCGGAAAGTGGGACTACCAAGAGACCCAGTACTTC
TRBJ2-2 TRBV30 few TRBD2 CAWRGLAGGGELFF TGTGCCTGGAGAGGACTAGCGGGAGGCGGGGAGCTGTTTTTT
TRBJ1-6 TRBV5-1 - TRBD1 CASSLAGTVYSPLHF TGCGCCAGCAGCTTAGCCGGGACAGTCTATTCACCCCTCCACTTT
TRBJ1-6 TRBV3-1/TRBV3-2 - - CASRSQGGNNSPLHF TGTGCCAGCAGGAGTCAAGGGGGTAATAATTCACCCCTCCACTTT
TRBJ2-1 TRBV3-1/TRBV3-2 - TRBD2 CASSQGRLAGGGNEQFF TGTGCCAGCAGCCAAGGTCGACTAGCGGGTGGGGGCAATGAGCAGTTCTTC
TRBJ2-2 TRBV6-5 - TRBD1 CASRTGTGDTGELFF TGTGCCAGCAGAACCGGGACAGGAGACACCGGGGAGCTGTTTTTT
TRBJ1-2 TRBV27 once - CASSAAGSGGYTF TGTGCCAGCAGTGCAGCCGGTTCGGGTGGCTACACCTTC
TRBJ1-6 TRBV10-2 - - CASIGETNSPLHF TGCGCCAGCATCGGAGAGACTAATTCACCCCTCCACTTT